What follows is one TCR beta chain and its context. Its antigen remains unidentified. This entry is derived from a study of cytomegalovirus exposure and HLA in healthy donors. PCR primers comprised 60 Vbeta and 13 Jbeta primers. Here immunoSEQ multiplex PCR was the method, and the copy in TCRdb shows in-frame clones only, minus some. The sample shows 65,000 to 90,000 clones, about 80% of them seen only once. Germline V lookup: CDR1 SQVTM, CDR2 ANQGSEA. The CDR3 spans 13 residues. V lost 5 bases and J lost 2, with 10 bases in between. Study-wide results and limits: Exclusion applied to some V segments, including TRBV6-2 and TRBV6-3, as they were indistinguishable. Listed as cytomegalovirus-associated were 164 TCR beta chains.

The chain has TRBV29-1 and TRBJ1-5; TRBD1 is a possible D gene (6 bases). The sequenced material came from PBMCs. The clonotype comes from a man aged 25 to 45 in good health and CMV-seronegative. CDR3 loop: CSVRAGGNQPQHF. The CDR3 DNA is TGCAGCGTTAGAGCAGGGGGCAATCAGCCCCAGCATTTT.